This T cell receptor beta chain originates from a study of T cell repertoires in cytomegalovirus infection. The CDR3 consists of 17 residues. Germline CDR1 is MGHDK and CDR2 is SYGVNS. Trimming at V came to 6 bases and at J to 4 bases, leaving 15 bases not matched to a gene. Of note for this clonotype: Its specificity is not known.

TCRdb ran MiXCR on the reads and lists one entry per CDR3 protein. The sample consists of 750,000 to 950,000 distinct CDR3 sequences, 25% to 30% of them appearing once. V and J are TRBV25-1 and TRBJ1-1; TRBD1 matches at 9 bases. This material consisted of cultured CD8+ T cells from PBMCs, taken from culture after CMV antigen stimulation. The receptor comes from a human donor in good health (CMV status not recorded). Some clones in this sample may be carry-over from other donors' samples. The CDR3 DNA sequence: TGTGCCAGCAGGCCGTCCGGGACAGGGACGGATGGCACTGAAGCTTTCTTT. Translated: CASRPSGTGTDGTEAFF. Full variable domain (remainder filled in from reference TRBV25-1 and TRBJ1-1): EADIYQTPRYLVIGTGKKITLECSQTMGHDKMYWYQQDPGMELHLIHYSYGVNSTEKGDLSSESTVSRIRTEHFPLTLESARPSHTSQYLCASRPSGTGTDGTEAFFGQGTRLTVV.